Presented here are 21 T cell receptor beta chains from one specimen sequenced in a study of T-cell reconstitution after alpha-beta-depleted transplantation in children. Preparing the TCRbeta library involved the use of unique molecular identifiers. One entry per CDR3 protein, called by TCRdb with MiXCR from the PCR reads. This sample has over 150,000 distinct CDR3 sequences, with approximately 6.6% found just once. Here the sequenced sample was PBMCs from the stem cell graft donor, taken from the stem cell graft. These TCRs come from a human donor who donated a stem cell graft to a child with Wiskott-Aldrich syndrome.

This rearrangement joins TRBV24-1 to TRBJ2-5; D is perhaps TRBD1 or TRBD2 (5 bases each). This CDR3 region has 13 residues. Trimming removed 7 bases from V and 4 bases from J, with 12 bases in between. Germline CDR1 KGHDR, CDR2 SFDVKD. The CDR3: CATSEGRRETQYF. The CDR3 DNA is TGTGCCACCAGCGAGGGGCGCCGAGAGACCCAGTACTTC.

This clonotype was counted at least ten times. The chain recombines TRBV20-1 with TRBJ2-3; D not resolved. The CDR3 loop spans 11 amino acids. Germline V gene data show CDR1 as DFQATT and CDR2 as SNEGSKA (reference sequence). V lost 4 bases and J lost 11, with 13 bases in between. The CDR3 here is CSANREVGQYF. As DNA, the CDR3 is TGCAGTGCTAATAGAGAAGTTGGGCAGTATTTT.

This clonotype was detected a few times. V and J are TRBV5-1 and TRBJ1-1; D perhaps matches TRBD1 (5 bases). V dropped 3 bases and J dropped 3 bases, with 12 bases sitting between them. The CDR3 runs to 14 residues. Looked up from germline, CDR1 is SGHRS and CDR2 is YFSETQ. CDR3 sequence (DNA): TGCGCCAGCAGCTCTTACCAGGGTTACACTGAAGCTTTCTTT. It codes for CASSSYQGYTEAFF.

This clonotype occurred many times. This sequence joins TRBV27 and TRBJ1-6, with TRBD1 matching 10 bases. This CDR3 has 16 residues. Germline lookup yields CDR1 MNHEY and CDR2 SMNVEV (reference sequence). The ends lost 1 base at V and 8 bases at J; junction bases unmatched: 5. In DNA form, the CDR3 reads TGTGCCAGCAGTTTATGGGACAGGGGCATCGATTCACCCCTCCACTTT. Protein product: CASSLWDRGIDSPLHF.

This clonotype was observed at least ten times. The CDR3 bases are TGCAGTGCGATTAGGACAGGTTCCGGAACTTTCTTT. This translates into CSAIRTGSGTFF. The gene calls are TRBV20-1 and TRBJ1-1; 7 nucleotides align to TRBD1. V gave up 6 bases and J gave up 12 bases; unmatched junction bases: 13. Germline CDR1 is DFQATT and CDR2 is SNEGSKA (reference sequence). CDR3 length: 12 amino acids.

This clonotype was seen many times. The chain carries TRBV5-1 and TRBJ2-3; D remains unclear. V lost 1 base to trimming and J lost 1 base, with 13 bases between them. CDR3 size: 16 residues. Germline values: CDR1 SGHRS, CDR2 YFSETQ. The CDR3 region has the DNA TGCGCCAGCAGCTTGACGAGGTCAACAGGCACAGATACGCAGTATTTT. Amino acid sequence: CASSLTRSTGTDTQYF.

This clonotype was seen more than once but under ten times. The chain links TRBV11-2 to TRBJ2-2; 10 bases are shared with TRBD1. The CDR3 consists of 16 residues. Trimming removed 5 bases from V and 5 bases from J; junction bases left unmatched: 8. CDR1 is SGHAT, CDR2 FQNNGV, per germline. CDR3: CASSPRTGGGTGELFF. The CDR3 bases are TGTGCCAGCAGCCCCCGGACAGGGGGGGGGACCGGGGAGCTGTTTTTT.

Many counts were recorded for this clonotype. This chain links TRBV20-1 with TRBJ2-5; D uncertain. Germline V CDR1 and CDR2: DFQATT, SNEGSKA (reference sequence). The CDR3 length is 12 residues. CDR3 in amino acids: CSLDGNEETQYF. CDR3 bases: TGCAGCCTGGACGGAAACGAAGAGACCCAGTACTTC.

The CDR3 protein is CASSLEPEDIQYF. The CDR3 coding sequence is TGCGCCAGCAGCTTGGAACCAGAAGACATTCAGTACTTC. The chain has TRBV5-1 and TRBJ2-4; D call uncertain. Germline V gives CDR1 SGHRS, CDR2 YFSETQ. The CDR3 length is 13 residues. Between the trimmed V and J ends, which lost 0 bases and 8 bases, there was a span of 9 bases.

This clonotype was seen many times. The chain links TRBV6-5 to TRBJ2-5, with D possibly being TRBD2 (5 bases). The CDR3 length is 11 residues. CDR1 and CDR2 from the germline V gene are MNHEY and SVGAGI. Trimming removed 10 bases at V and 4 bases at J, with 10 bases between. In DNA form, the CDR3 reads TGTGCCACCGGACTGGGAGAGACCCAGTACTTC. Protein product: CATGLGETQYF.

This clonotype was seen repeatedly, ten times or more. The chain employs TRBV5-1 and TRBJ2-2; D is undetermined. V was shortened by 2 bases and J by 8 bases, with 13 bases between the two germline ends. Germline V gives CDR1 SGHRS, CDR2 YFSETQ. The CDR3 totals 14 residues. CDR3 region: CASSFVLQAGELFF. The CDR3 nucleotides read TGCGCCAGCAGCTTCGTCCTCCAGGCTGGGGAGCTGTTTTTT.

This clonotype was seen a handful of times. The genes are TRBV3-1 and TRBJ1-2; 9 bases agree with TRBD1. The CDR3 runs 14 residues. The ends lost 8 bases at V and 3 bases at J; junction bases unmatched: 7. Germline V lookup: CDR1 LGHDT, CDR2 YNNKEL (reference sequence). The CDR3 protein is CASRRTGVHYGYTF. CDR3 coding DNA: TGTGCCAGCCGGAGGACAGGGGTTCACTATGGCTACACCTTC.

This clonotype was seen only a few times. This chain connects TRBV3-1 to TRBJ1-4; 8 bases are a match to TRBD1. The CDR3 consists of 15 residues. V was clipped by 5 bases and J by 6 bases; unmatched bases: 8. CDR1 and CDR2 from the germline V gene are LGHDT and YNNKEL (reference sequence). CDR3 residues: CASSSTGTGDEKLFF. DNA for the CDR3: TGTGCCAGCAGCTCAACCGGGACAGGTGATGAAAAACTGTTTTTT.

This clonotype was recorded many times. J is TRBJ1-1 and V is TRBV11-1; D not certain. The CDR3 is made up of 15 amino acids. Germline-derived CDR1 and CDR2 are SGHAT and FQDESV (reference sequence). Trimming removed 5 bases from V and 5 bases from J, with 18 bases in between. The CDR3 coding sequence is TGTGCCAGCAGCCCTCAACCCCTCGTGGGGACTGAAGCTTTCTTT. It yields the protein CASSPQPLVGTEAFF.

This clonotype was seen ten or more times. The rearrangement uses TRBV15 and TRBJ2-7, with TRBD1 matching 7 bases. This CDR3 is built from 16 residues. V lost 3 bases to trimming and J lost 2 bases; unmatched junction nucleotides: 10. From germline, CDR1 is LNHNV and CDR2 YYDKDF (reference sequence). CDR3 DNA sequence: TGTGCCACCAGCAGTAAACCGGGACAGAGGGCCTACGAGCAGTACTTC. It codes for CATSSKPGQRAYEQYF.

This clonotype has a count of ten or more. The chain is built from TRBV4-3 and TRBJ2-7; 14 bases match TRBD2. V gave up 0 bases and J gave up 7 bases; unmatched junction bases: 8. Germline CDR1 and CDR2: LGHNA and YSLEER. The CDR3 length is 17 residues. The CDR3 spells CASSQDLRLAGGMEQYF. CDR3 in DNA: TGCGCCAGCAGCCAAGATCTCCGACTAGCGGGAGGGATGGAGCAGTACTTC.

There are a few counts of this clonotype. This sequence joins TRBV6-5 and TRBJ2-6; D is unresolved. The CDR3 sequence is 16 residues long. V lost 0 bases and J 0 bases, leaving 6 bases between the germline ends. Germline V CDR1 and CDR2: MNHEY, SVGAGI. CDR3 sequence: CASSYSTGSGANVLTF. The CDR3 nucleotides are TGTGCCAGCAGTTACTCGACTGGCTCTGGGGCCAACGTCCTGACTTTC.

This clonotype was seen many times. V is TRBV12-3 or TRBV12-4 and J is TRBJ1-1, with a weak D call TRBD1 (5 bases). CDR3 length: 14 amino acids. The ends were cut back, 6 bases at V and 5 bases at J, with 16 bases in the middle. This CDR3 reads CASSRQGGGTEAFF. The CDR3 DNA follows: TGTGCCAGCAGCCGGCAGGGCGGTGGAACTGAAGCTTTCTTT.

This clonotype showed up just a few times. The V call is TRBV6-5, the J call TRBJ1-5; D unclear. The CDR3 runs to 16 residues. Germline V gene data show CDR1 as MNHEY and CDR2 as SVGAGI. V lost 1 base and J lost 5, with 15 bases in between. The CDR3 here is CASSYLSLRTDQPQHF. The CDR3 DNA reads TGTGCCAGCAGTTACTTGTCTCTCAGGACGGATCAGCCCCAGCATTTT.

Only a few counts were recorded for this clonotype. The chain carries TRBV12-3 or TRBV12-4 and TRBJ1-4; D gene uncertain. The V end lost 9 bases, the J end lost 6 bases, and 23 bases lay between the germline ends. The CDR3 is made up of 16 amino acids. The CDR3 DNA sequence: TGTGCCAGTAGTCTCTTTGCGGGGTTACGGGATGAAAAACTGTTTTTT. This gives the protein CASSLFAGLRDEKLFF.

This clonotype was counted ten times or more. The chain uses TRBV10-3 and TRBJ2-6, with unresolved D. Germline V gene lookup returns CDR1 ENHRY and CDR2 SYGVKD. The CDR3 length is 15 residues. Trimming cost V 2 bases and J 2 bases, with 7 bases left between them. The CDR3 coding sequence is TGTGCCATCAGTGAGAGAAGAACTGGGGCCAACGTCCTGACTTTC. This translates into CAISERRTGANVLTF.